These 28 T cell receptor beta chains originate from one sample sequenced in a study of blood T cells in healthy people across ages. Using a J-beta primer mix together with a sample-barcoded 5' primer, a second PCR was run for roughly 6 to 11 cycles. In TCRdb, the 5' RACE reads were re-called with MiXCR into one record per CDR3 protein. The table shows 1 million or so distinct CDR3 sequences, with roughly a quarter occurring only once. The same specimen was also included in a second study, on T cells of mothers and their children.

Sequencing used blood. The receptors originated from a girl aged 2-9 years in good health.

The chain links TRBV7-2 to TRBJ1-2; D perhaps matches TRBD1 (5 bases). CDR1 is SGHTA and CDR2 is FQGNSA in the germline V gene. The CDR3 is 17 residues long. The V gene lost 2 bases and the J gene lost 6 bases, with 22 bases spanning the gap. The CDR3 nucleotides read TGTGCCAGCAGCTTACAGGCAGGGCCCCCCACCTTAGATGGCTACACCTTC. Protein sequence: CASSLQAGPPTLDGYTF.

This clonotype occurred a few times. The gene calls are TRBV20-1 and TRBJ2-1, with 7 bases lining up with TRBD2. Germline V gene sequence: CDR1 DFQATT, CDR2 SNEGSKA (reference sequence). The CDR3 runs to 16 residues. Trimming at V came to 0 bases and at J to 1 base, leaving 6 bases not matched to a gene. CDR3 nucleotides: TGCAGTGCTAGAGATTGGGGGGGGAGTTCCTACAATGAGCAGTTCTTC. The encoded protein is CSARDWGGSSYNEQFF.

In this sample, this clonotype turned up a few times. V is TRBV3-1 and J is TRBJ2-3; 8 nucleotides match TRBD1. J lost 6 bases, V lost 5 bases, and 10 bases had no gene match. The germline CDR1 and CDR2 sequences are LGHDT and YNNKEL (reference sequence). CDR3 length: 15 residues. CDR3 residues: CASSDGQGGGDTQYF. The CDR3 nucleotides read TGTGCCAGCAGCGACGGACAGGGCGGAGGGGATACGCAGTATTTT.

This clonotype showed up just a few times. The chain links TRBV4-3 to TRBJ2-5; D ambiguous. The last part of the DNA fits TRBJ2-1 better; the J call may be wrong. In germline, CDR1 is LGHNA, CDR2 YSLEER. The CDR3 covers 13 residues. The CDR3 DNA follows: TGCGCCAGCAGCCAAGAAGCTGGGAATGAGCAGTTCTTC. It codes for CASSQEAGNEQFF.

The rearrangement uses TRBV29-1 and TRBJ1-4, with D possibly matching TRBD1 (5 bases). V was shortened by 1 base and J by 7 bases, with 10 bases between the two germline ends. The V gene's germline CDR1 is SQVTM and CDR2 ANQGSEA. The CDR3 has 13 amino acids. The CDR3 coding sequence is TGCAGCGTTGAAGGCCAGGGAAGTGAAAAACTGTTTTTT. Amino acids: CSVEGQGSEKLFF.

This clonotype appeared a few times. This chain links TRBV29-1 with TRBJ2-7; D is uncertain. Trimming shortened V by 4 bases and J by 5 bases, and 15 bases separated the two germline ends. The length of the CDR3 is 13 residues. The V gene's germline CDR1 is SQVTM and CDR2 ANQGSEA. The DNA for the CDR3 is TGCAGCGTTGTTTCGTGGGGTTCACACGAGCAGTACTTC. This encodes CSVVSWGSHEQYF.

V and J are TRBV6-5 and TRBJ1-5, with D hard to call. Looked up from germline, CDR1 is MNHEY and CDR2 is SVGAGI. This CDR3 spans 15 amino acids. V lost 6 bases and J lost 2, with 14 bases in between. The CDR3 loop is CASSNGLIGNQPQHF. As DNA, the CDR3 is TGTGCCAGCAGCAACGGGTTGATTGGCAATCAGCCCCAGCATTTT.

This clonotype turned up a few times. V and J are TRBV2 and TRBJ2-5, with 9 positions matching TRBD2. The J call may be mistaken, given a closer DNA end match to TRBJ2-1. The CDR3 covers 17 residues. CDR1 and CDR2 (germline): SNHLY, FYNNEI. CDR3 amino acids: CASRERSGGRGFYEQFF. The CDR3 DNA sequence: TGTGCCAGCAGAGAACGGAGCGGGGGGCGAGGTTTCTATGAGCAGTTCTTC.

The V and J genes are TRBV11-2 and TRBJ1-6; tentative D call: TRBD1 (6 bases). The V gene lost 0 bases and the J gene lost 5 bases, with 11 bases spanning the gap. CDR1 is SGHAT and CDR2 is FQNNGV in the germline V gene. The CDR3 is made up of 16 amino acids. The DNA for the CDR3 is TGTGCCAGCAGCTTAGATCGCGGACAGAATAATTCACCCCTCCACTTT. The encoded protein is CASSLDRGQNNSPLHF.

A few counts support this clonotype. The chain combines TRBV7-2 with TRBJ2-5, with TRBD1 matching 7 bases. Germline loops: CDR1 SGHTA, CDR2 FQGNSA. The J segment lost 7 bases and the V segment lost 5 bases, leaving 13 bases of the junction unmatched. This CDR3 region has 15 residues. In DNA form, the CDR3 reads TGTGCCAGCAGCACCAGACAGGGCGAGGGTATGACCCAGTACTTC. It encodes CASSTRQGEGMTQYF. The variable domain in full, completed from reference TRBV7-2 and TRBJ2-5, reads GAGVSQSPSNKVTEKGKDVELRCDPISGHTALYWYRQSLGQGLEFLIYFQGNSAPDKSGLPSDRFSAERTGGSVSTLTIQRTQQEDSAVYLCASSTRQGEGMTQYFGPGTRLLVL.

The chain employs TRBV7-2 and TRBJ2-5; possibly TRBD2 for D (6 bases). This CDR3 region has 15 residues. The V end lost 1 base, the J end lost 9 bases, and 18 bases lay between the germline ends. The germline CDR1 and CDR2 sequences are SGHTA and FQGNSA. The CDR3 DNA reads TGTGCCAGCAGCTTAGATTCGGGACGGGGGTTGGCCCAGTACTTC. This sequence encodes CASSLDSGRGLAQYF.

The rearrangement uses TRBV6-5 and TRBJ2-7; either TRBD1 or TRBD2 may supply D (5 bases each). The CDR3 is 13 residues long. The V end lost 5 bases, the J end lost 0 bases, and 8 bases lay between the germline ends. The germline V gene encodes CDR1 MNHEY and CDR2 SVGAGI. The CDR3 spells CASSRGVSYEQYF. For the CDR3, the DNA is TGTGCCAGCAGTAGAGGGGTCTCCTACGAGCAGTACTTC.

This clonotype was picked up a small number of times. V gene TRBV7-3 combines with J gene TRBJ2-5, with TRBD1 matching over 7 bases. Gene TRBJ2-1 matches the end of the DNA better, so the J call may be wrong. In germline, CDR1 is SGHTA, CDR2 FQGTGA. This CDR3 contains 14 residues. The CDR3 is CASSLSRGNDEQFF. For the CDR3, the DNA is TGTGCCAGCAGCTTAAGCAGGGGGAACGATGAGCAGTTCTTC.

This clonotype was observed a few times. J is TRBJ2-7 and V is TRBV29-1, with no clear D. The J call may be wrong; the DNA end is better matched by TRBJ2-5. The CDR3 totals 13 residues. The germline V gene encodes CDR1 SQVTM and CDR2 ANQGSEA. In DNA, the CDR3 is TGCAGTGTCCGTTTAGCCCTAGGGGAGACCCAGTACTTC. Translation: CSVRLALGETQYF.

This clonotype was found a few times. The CDR3 coding sequence is TGTGCCAGCAGCGCGACAGGCCTCCGGGGCTACACCTTC. Translation gives CASSATGLRGYTF. This chain connects TRBV7-2 to TRBJ1-2, with a tentative D call TRBD1 (6 bases). Trimming shortened V by 5 bases and J by 8 bases, and 15 bases separated the two germline ends. There are 13 residues in the CDR3. Germline V gene data show CDR1 as SGHTA and CDR2 as FQGNSA.

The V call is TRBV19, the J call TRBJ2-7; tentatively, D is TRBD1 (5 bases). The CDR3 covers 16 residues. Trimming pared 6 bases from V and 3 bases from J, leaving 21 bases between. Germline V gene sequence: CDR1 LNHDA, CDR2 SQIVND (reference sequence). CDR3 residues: CASSLRRQGSDYEQYF. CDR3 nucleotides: TGTGCCAGTAGCCTAAGGCGTCAGGGTTCTGACTACGAGCAGTACTTC.

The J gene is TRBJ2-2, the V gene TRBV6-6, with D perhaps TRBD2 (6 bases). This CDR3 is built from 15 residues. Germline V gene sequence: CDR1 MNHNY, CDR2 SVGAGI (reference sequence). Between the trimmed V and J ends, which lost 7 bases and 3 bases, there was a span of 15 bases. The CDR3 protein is CASTPGLTYTGELFF. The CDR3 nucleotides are TGTGCCAGCACCCCGGGACTCACCTACACCGGGGAGCTGTTTTTT.

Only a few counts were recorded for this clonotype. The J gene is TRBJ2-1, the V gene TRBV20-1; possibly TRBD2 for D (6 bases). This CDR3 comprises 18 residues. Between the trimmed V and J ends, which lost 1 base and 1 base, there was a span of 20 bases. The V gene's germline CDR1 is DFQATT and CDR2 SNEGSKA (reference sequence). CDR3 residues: CSARGSGRRGVSYNEQFF. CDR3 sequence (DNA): TGCAGTGCTAGAGGATCGGGGAGGCGGGGCGTGTCCTACAATGAGCAGTTCTTC.

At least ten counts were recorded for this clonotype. In DNA form, the CDR3 reads TGTGCCAGCAGCGCGGCAGGGCGGAATGAAAAACTGTTTTTT. This translates into CASSAAGRNEKLFF. The V gene is TRBV3-1, the J gene TRBJ1-4; a weak D match, TRBD1 (5 bases). Trimming took 5 bases from V and 5 from J, leaving 12 bases between them. The V gene's germline CDR1 is LGHDT and CDR2 YNNKEL (reference sequence). The CDR3 runs 14 residues.

The CDR3 DNA follows: TGTGCCAGCAGTTTACGCCTACTCAATGAGCAGTTCTTC. As protein: CASSLRLLNEQFF. The chain recombines TRBV28 with TRBJ2-1; no clear D gene. This CDR3 is built from 13 residues. The germline V gene encodes CDR1 MDHEN and CDR2 SYDVKM. V shed 2 bases and J shed 6 bases, with 8 bases lying between them.

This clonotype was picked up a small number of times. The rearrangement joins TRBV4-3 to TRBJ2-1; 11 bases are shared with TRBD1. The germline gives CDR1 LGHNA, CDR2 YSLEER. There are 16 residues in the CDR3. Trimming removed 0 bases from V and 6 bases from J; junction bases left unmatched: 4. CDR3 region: CASSQDYGTGGNEQFF. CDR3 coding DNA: TGCGCCAGCAGCCAAGATTACGGGACAGGGGGCAATGAGCAGTTCTTC.

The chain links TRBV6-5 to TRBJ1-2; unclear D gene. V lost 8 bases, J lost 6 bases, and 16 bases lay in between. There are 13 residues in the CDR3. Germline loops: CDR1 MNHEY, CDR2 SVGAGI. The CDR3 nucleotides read TGTGCCAGCGGTTGCGCAGGAAGCGATGGCTACACCTTC. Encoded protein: CASGCAGSDGYTF.

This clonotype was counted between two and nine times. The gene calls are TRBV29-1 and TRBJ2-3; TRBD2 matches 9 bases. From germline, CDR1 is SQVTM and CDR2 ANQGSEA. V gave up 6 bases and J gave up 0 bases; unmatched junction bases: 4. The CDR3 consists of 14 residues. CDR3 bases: TGCAGCGTAGCGGGAGGTGTGAGCACAGATACGCAGTATTTT. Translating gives CSVAGGVSTDTQYF.

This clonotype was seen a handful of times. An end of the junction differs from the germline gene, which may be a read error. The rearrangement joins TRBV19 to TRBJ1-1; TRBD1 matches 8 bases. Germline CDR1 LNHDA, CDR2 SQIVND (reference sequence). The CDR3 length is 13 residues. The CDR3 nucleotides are TGTGCCAGTAGTATACCGCCCGGACAGGGAGTGGACTTT. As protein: CASSIPPGQGVDF. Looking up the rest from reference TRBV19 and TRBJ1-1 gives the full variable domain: DGGITQSPKYLFRKEGQNVTLSCEQNLNHDAMYWYRQDPGQGLRLIYYSQIVNDFQKGDIAEGYSVSREKKESFPLTVTSAQKNPTAFYLCASSIPPGQGVDFGQGTRLTVV.

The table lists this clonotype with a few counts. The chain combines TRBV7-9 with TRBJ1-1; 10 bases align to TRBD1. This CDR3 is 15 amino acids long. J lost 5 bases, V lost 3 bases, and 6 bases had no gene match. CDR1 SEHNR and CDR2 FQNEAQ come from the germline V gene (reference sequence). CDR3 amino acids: CASSFPEGQGTEAFF. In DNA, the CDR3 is TGTGCCAGCAGCTTCCCCGAGGGACAGGGGACTGAAGCTTTCTTT.

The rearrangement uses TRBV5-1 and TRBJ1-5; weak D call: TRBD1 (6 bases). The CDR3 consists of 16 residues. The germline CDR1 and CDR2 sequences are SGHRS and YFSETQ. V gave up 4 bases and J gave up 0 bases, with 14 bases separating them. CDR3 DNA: TGCGCCAGCAGCCCCGGGGAGGGGGATAGCAATCAGCCCCAGCATTTT. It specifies CASSPGEGDSNQPQHF.

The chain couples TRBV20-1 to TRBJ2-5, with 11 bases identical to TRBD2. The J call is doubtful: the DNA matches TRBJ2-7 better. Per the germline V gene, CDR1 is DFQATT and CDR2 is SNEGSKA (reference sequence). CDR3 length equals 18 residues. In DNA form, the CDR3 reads TGCAGTGCTAGTCCCGGACTAGCGGGCCTCCAGAGCTCCTACGAGCAGTACTTC. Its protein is CSASPGLAGLQSSYEQYF.

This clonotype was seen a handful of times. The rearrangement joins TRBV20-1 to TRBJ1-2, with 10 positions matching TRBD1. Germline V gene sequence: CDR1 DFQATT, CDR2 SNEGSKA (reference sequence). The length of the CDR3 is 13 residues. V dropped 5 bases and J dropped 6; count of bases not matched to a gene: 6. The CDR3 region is CSAWTGGKNGYTF. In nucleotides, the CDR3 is TGCAGTGCTTGGACAGGGGGAAAGAATGGCTACACCTTC.